These 23 T cell receptor beta chains share one sample of origin, sequenced in a study of blood T cell repertoires in COVID-19. Profiling relied on immunoSEQ multiplex PCR, and the TCRdb table lists in-frame clones only, not all of them. The data show 200,000 to 250,000 clones, about 84% seen once. Sequenced material: peripheral blood. These receptor sequences come from an elderly woman with COVID-19, enrolled during active disease.

The CDR3 DNA sequence: TGTGCCAGCAGTTTATCGTCTCAGTTCCGTAGCACGCAGTATTTT. The encoded protein is CASSLSSQFRSTQYF. V usage is TRBV28 and J usage is TRBJ2-3; D is ambiguous. Deletions cut 1 base from V and 9 bases from J, with 17 bases between. Germline V lookup: CDR1 MDHEN, CDR2 SYDVKM. The CDR3 length is 15 residues.

The V and J genes are TRBV28 and TRBJ1-4; 8 nucleotides match TRBD1. Trimming removed 6 bases from V and 8 bases from J; junction bases left unmatched: 2. Germline V gives CDR1 MDHEN, CDR2 SYDVKM. CDR3 length: 12 residues. The CDR3, as DNA: TGTGCCAGCAGAACAGGGGGGGAAAAACTGTTTTTT. Protein product: CASRTGGEKLFF.

This clone appeared a single time. The V call is TRBV3-1 (or the pseudogene TRBV3-2), the J call TRBJ2-1; D gene uncertain. The V end lost 3 bases, the J end lost 6 bases, and 9 bases lay between the germline ends. In germline, CDR1 is LGHDT, CDR2 YNNKEL (reference sequence). The CDR3 extends over 13 amino acids. The CDR3 DNA reads TGTGCCAGCAGCCACCTCCCCCGCAATGAGCAGTTCTTC. This translates into CASSHLPRNEQFF.

The chain uses TRBV5-1 and TRBJ2-7; 9 bases agree with TRBD1. CDR1 is SGHRS and CDR2 is YFSETQ in the germline V gene. V shed 0 bases and J 6 bases; nucleotides not matched to a gene: 22. This CDR3 spans 20 amino acids. The CDR3 region has the DNA TGCGCCAGCAGCTTGGTTATTGGGGAACTTCACCGGGACAGGGAGGGCGAGCAGTACTTC. This translates into CASSLVIGELHRDREGEQYF.

The rearrangement uses TRBV10-1 and TRBJ2-3; D is unresolved. The germline CDR1 and CDR2 sequences are WNHNN and SYGVQD (reference sequence). Trimming shortened V by 4 bases and J by 4 bases, and 3 bases separated the two germline ends. This CDR3 has 11 residues. The CDR3 nucleotides read TGCGCCAGCAGTGCCGCAGATACGCAGTATTTT. It specifies CASSAADTQYF.

V is TRBV28 and J is TRBJ1-2; 8 bases line up with TRBD1. The CDR3 runs to 16 residues. Germline V gene lookup returns CDR1 MDHEN and CDR2 SYDVKM. V shed 2 bases and J 6 bases; nucleotides not matched to a gene: 11. The chain's CDR3 is CASSLRQGAGGDGYTF. CDR3 in DNA: TGTGCCAGCAGTTTACGGCAGGGGGCCGGCGGCGATGGCTACACCTTC.

The chain couples TRBV5-1 to TRBJ1-2; D perhaps matches TRBD1 (5 bases). V was cut by 4 bases and J by 0 bases, with 13 bases left in between. The germline V gene encodes CDR1 SGHRS and CDR2 YFSETQ. The length of the CDR3 is 15 residues. In DNA, the CDR3 is TGCGCCAGCAGCGCCGGGGGATCTACTAACTATGGCTACACCTTC. Protein sequence: CASSAGGSTNYGYTF.

As regards this clone: Other DNA sequences within the sample encode an identical CDR3. This sequence joins TRBV28 and TRBJ1-6, with 7 bases lining up with TRBD1. The germline gives CDR1 MDHEN, CDR2 SYDVKM. The V and J ends lost 5 bases and 7 bases, in that order; junction bases with no gene match: 5. The CDR3 runs to 14 residues. This CDR3 is CASSPGQLNSPLHF. For the CDR3, the DNA is TGTGCCAGCAGTCCGGGACAGCTAAATTCACCCCTCCACTTT.

The chain links TRBV25-1 to TRBJ1-2; D gene ambiguous. Trimming removed 3 bases from V and 4 bases from J, with 15 bases in between. This CDR3 region has 15 residues. Germline V gives CDR1 MGHDK, CDR2 SYGVNS. The CDR3 DNA is TGTGCCAGCAGTGACGCCGTTGTACAGACCTATGGCTACACCTTC. The encoded protein is CASSDAVVQTYGYTF.

The chain is built from TRBV14 and TRBJ1-1, with D unresolved. The V and J ends lost 1 base and 5 bases respectively, with 5 bases between them. This CDR3 has 12 residues. CDR1 is SGHDN and CDR2 is FVKESK in the germline V gene. The CDR3 region has the DNA TGTGCCAGCAGCCAAGTATTGACTGAAGCTTTCTTT. Its translation is CASSQVLTEAFF.

The chain has TRBV2 and TRBJ2-1; 8 bases line up with TRBD2. Germline-derived CDR1 and CDR2 are SNHLY and FYNNEI. Trimming at V came to 7 bases and at J to 8 bases, leaving 10 bases not matched to a gene. This CDR3 region has 14 residues. The CDR3 is CASKYGTSVDEQFF. The CDR3 nucleotides read TGTGCCAGCAAATACGGGACTAGTGTAGATGAGCAGTTCTTC.

V usage is TRBV10-3 and J usage is TRBJ1-2; D is perhaps TRBD1 (5 bases). With 0 bases removed from V and 7 bases from J, the gap between germline ends came to 12 bases. Germline CDR1 ENHRY, CDR2 SYGVKD. The CDR3 contains 14 residues. The CDR3 nucleotides are TGTGCCATCAGTGAGTCCCAGGGCTCGGGTGGCTACACCTTC. Its translation is CAISESQGSGGYTF.

The chain couples TRBV28 to TRBJ1-6; D unclear. Trimming pared 7 bases from V and 7 bases from J, leaving 8 bases between. Germline values: CDR1 MDHEN, CDR2 SYDVKM. This CDR3 has 12 residues. The CDR3 region has the DNA TGTGCCAGCACTTGGCGGAATTCACCCCTCCACTTT. Its protein is CASTWRNSPLHF.

V and J are TRBV4-2 and TRBJ2-3, with D tentatively TRBD1 (5 bases). This CDR3 contains 13 residues. The V end was cut by 4 bases, the J end by 5 bases, with 10 bases between. In germline, CDR1 is LGHNA, CDR2 YNFKEQ. The CDR3 is CASSRGSLDTQYF. The CDR3 nucleotides are TGTGCCAGCAGCCGGGGCTCGTTAGATACGCAGTATTTT.

V gene TRBV5-1 combines with J gene TRBJ1-2; TRBD1 matches 9 bases. Germline V CDR1 and CDR2: SGHRS, YFSETQ. The CDR3 totals 18 residues. J was trimmed by 4 bases and V by 6 bases; bases with no gene match: 19. CDR3 amino acids: CASTRSPGQGNSGYGYTF. The CDR3 nucleotides are TGCGCCAGCACCCGCTCACCGGGACAGGGAAATTCGGGCTATGGCTACACCTTC. Using reference TRBV5-1 and TRBJ1-2 for the parts outside the CDR3, the full variable domain is KAGVTQTPRYLIKTRGQQVTLSCSPISGHRSVSWYQQTPGQGLQFLFEYFSETQRNKGNFPGRFSGRQFSNSRSEMNVSTLELGDSALYLCASTRSPGQGNSGYGYTFGSGTRLTVV.

The genes are TRBV5-1 and TRBJ2-2; 10 bases line up with TRBD2. Germline values: CDR1 SGHRS, CDR2 YFSETQ. J lost 5 bases, V lost 4 bases, and 5 bases had no gene match. This CDR3 contains 15 residues. The CDR3 DNA reads as TGCGCCAGCAGCCCGGGACTAGCGAGTACCGGGGAGCTGTTTTTT. Amino acid sequence: CASSPGLASTGELFF. Complete variable domain (other parts from reference TRBV5-1 and TRBJ2-2): KAGVTQTPRYLIKTRGQQVTLSCSPISGHRSVSWYQQTPGQGLQFLFEYFSETQRNKGNFPGRFSGRQFSNSRSEMNVSTLELGDSALYLCASSPGLASTGELFFGEGSRLTVL.

The chain is built from TRBV11-2 and TRBJ1-6; the D gene is possibly TRBD1 (5 bases). Looked up from germline, CDR1 is SGHAT and CDR2 is FQNNGV. Deletions cut 1 base from V and 8 bases from J, with 15 bases between. This CDR3 has 16 residues. The CDR3 DNA reads as TGTGCCAGCAGCTTAGGCGGGGCGGGCATTGATTCACCCCTCCACTTT. Encoded protein: CASSLGGAGIDSPLHF.

V gene TRBV4-1 combines with J gene TRBJ2-2; possibly TRBD1 for D (5 bases). Germline assignment: CDR1 MGHRA and CDR2 YSYEKL. Deletions cut 5 bases from V and 0 bases from J, with 13 bases between. This CDR3 comprises 16 residues. This CDR3 is CASSLDTRSNTGELFF. The CDR3 DNA sequence: TGCGCCAGCAGCTTGGACACCCGATCGAACACCGGGGAGCTGTTTTTT.

This chain uses TRBV5-1 with TRBJ2-5; a weak D match, TRBD2 (5 bases). V was cut by 0 bases and J by 5 bases, with 11 bases left in between. There are 14 residues in the CDR3. The germline CDR1 and CDR2 sequences are SGHRS and YFSETQ. CDR3 DNA sequence: TGCGCCAGCAGCTTGGTTGGACTGGGGGAGACCCAGTACTTC. Its translation is CASSLVGLGETQYF.

The V and J genes are TRBV29-1 and TRBJ2-7, with 13 bases lining up with TRBD2. The V gene's germline CDR1 is SQVTM and CDR2 ANQGSEA. The V gene end was trimmed by 1 base and the J gene end by 7 bases; junction bases not matched to a gene: 10. This CDR3 contains 16 residues. In nucleotides, the CDR3 is TGCAGCGTTGAAGGCGAACTAGCGGGAGGGCCCGGGGAGCAGTACTTC. As protein: CSVEGELAGGPGEQYF.

The rearrangement links TRBV5-1 to TRBJ2-6; a weak D match, TRBD2 (6 bases). Germline V gene sequence: CDR1 SGHRS, CDR2 YFSETQ. There are 15 residues in the CDR3. The V end was cut by 3 bases, the J end by 2 bases, with 9 bases between. CDR3 bases: TGCGCCAGCAGCTCGGGGGTGGCTGGGGCCAACGTCCTGACTTTC. Encoded protein: CASSSGVAGANVLTF.

V usage is TRBV27 and J usage is TRBJ1-1; D gene ambiguous. The germline CDR1 and CDR2 sequences are MNHEY and SMNVEV (reference sequence). Between the trimmed V and J ends, which lost 3 bases and 4 bases, there was a span of 15 bases. This CDR3 spans 15 amino acids. The CDR3 here is CASSFSGGAGTEAFF. The CDR3 coding sequence is TGTGCCAGCAGTTTTTCGGGAGGCGCGGGCACTGAAGCTTTCTTT.

The chain links TRBV12-5 to TRBJ2-5; 9 nucleotides agree with TRBD1. The V gene end was trimmed by 4 bases and the J gene end by 4 bases; junction bases not matched to a gene: 7. Germline V gene lookup returns CDR1 LGHNT and CDR2 FRNRAP. The CDR3 runs to 15 residues. CDR3 DNA: TGTGCTAGTGGTTACACCGGGACAGGGTCAGAGACCCAGTACTTC. The encoded protein is CASGYTGTGSETQYF.